Each of the 25 T cell receptor beta chains below was sequenced from the same sample in a study of blood T cell repertoires in COVID-19. Here immunoSEQ multiplex PCR was the method, and the copy in TCRdb shows in-frame clones only, minus some. The sample lists more than 150,000 clones, around 85% occurring once. The specimen sequenced was peripheral blood. All receptors come from a man in his sixties or seventies with active or convalescent COVID-19.

This clone was found a few times. V usage is TRBV9 and J usage is TRBJ2-7; perhaps TRBD1 as D (5 bases). V lost 0 bases to trimming and J lost 8 bases, with 12 bases between them. There are 13 residues in the CDR3. From germline, CDR1 is SGDLS and CDR2 YYNGEE. CDR3 sequence reads: CASSVGRDGKQYF. The CDR3 DNA follows: TGTGCCAGCAGCGTAGGCAGGGATGGAAAGCAGTACTTC.

V and J are TRBV7-2 and TRBJ1-1, with D unclear. In germline, CDR1 is SGHTA, CDR2 FQGNSA. Deletions cut 0 bases from V and 7 bases from J, with 6 bases between. This CDR3 region has 12 residues. The CDR3 sequence: CASSLAGSEAFF. The CDR3 DNA reads as TGTGCCAGCAGCTTAGCAGGGAGTGAAGCTTTCTTT.

This clone was observed a single time. The chain employs TRBV4-1 and TRBJ2-4; 7 bases align to TRBD2. The CDR3 has 18 amino acids. V lost 0 bases, J lost 2 bases, and 10 bases stayed unmatched. CDR1 and CDR2 (germline): MGHRA, YSYEKL. The chain's CDR3 is CASSQDFPAGITKNIQYF. The CDR3 DNA sequence: TGCGCCAGCAGCCAAGATTTTCCAGCGGGAATCACCAAAAACATTCAGTACTTC.

The V call is TRBV19, the J call TRBJ1-1; D uncertain. V lost 0 bases, J lost 2 bases, and 16 bases lay in between. In germline, CDR1 is LNHDA, CDR2 SQIVND (reference sequence). The CDR3 runs 17 residues. The CDR3 protein is CASSIDHGVLVNTEAFF. The CDR3 DNA sequence: TGTGCCAGTAGTATAGATCACGGGGTGTTGGTTAACACTGAAGCTTTCTTT.

The chain recombines TRBV27 with TRBJ1-4; 8 bases map to TRBD1. This CDR3 contains 14 residues. Looked up from germline, CDR1 is MNHEY and CDR2 is SMNVEV (reference sequence). The J segment lost 8 bases and the V segment lost 2 bases, leaving 4 bases of the junction unmatched. CDR3 region: CASSLRQGNEKLFF. The CDR3, as DNA: TGTGCCAGCAGTTTACGACAGGGGAACGAAAAACTGTTTTTT.

The V and J genes are TRBV9 and TRBJ1-3, with D unclear. V was pared by 1 base and J by 6 bases, with 8 bases between. Germline V lookup: CDR1 SGDLS, CDR2 YYNGEE. The CDR3 contains 13 residues. CDR3 DNA: TGTGCCAGCAGCGTAACATTTACAAACACCATATATTTT. This sequence encodes CASSVTFTNTIYF.

The chain carries TRBV27 and TRBJ1-2, with unresolved D. Trimming took 6 bases from V and 7 from J, leaving 18 bases between them. The CDR3 spans 14 residues. Germline V gene lookup returns CDR1 MNHEY and CDR2 SMNVEV (reference sequence). The CDR3 region is CASSLRGQVLGYTF. DNA for the CDR3: TGTGCCAGCAGCCTACGAGGGCAGGTTCTTGGCTACACCTTC.

The count of this clone is one. The genes are TRBV24-1 and TRBJ2-1, with D maybe TRBD2 (6 bases). CDR1 is KGHDR, CDR2 SFDVKD, per germline. Trimming took off 4 bases at V and 2 bases at J, with 11 bases between the two ends. This CDR3 is built from 15 residues. The CDR3 nucleotides read TGTGCCACCAGTGAAGGGACTTCTCCCTACAATGAGCAGTTCTTC. Encoded protein: CATSEGTSPYNEQFF.

This chain connects TRBV20-1 to TRBJ2-3; TRBD2 might be the D (5 bases). Germline CDR1 reads DFQATT; CDR2 reads SNEGSKA (reference sequence). Trimming took 5 bases from V and 4 from J, leaving 7 bases between them. This CDR3 has 11 residues. The CDR3 loop reads CSAQRADTQYF. The CDR3 DNA follows: TGCAGTGCTCAGAGGGCAGATACGCAGTATTTT.

This clone was recorded once. This rearrangement joins TRBV6-5 to TRBJ2-5; D is unresolved. V lost 7 bases and J 3 bases, leaving 9 bases between the germline ends. Germline V gene lookup returns CDR1 MNHEY and CDR2 SVGAGI. The CDR3 covers 12 residues. CDR3 coding DNA: TGTGCCAGCATCCTCCCAGAAGAGACCCAGTACTTC. It is translated as CASILPEETQYF.

This rearrangement joins TRBV19 to TRBJ1-4, with a weak D call TRBD1 (5 bases). CDR1 LNHDA and CDR2 SQIVND come from the germline V gene (reference sequence). Trimming took off 6 bases at V and 8 bases at J, with 22 bases between the two ends. The CDR3 spans 16 residues. Written as DNA, the CDR3 is TGTGCCAGTAGGGATAGAGGAGGGGCGGCAAGCGAAAAACTGTTTTTT. It translates to CASRDRGGAASEKLFF.

The chain recombines TRBV28 with TRBJ1-1; D gene unclear. The CDR3 contains 13 residues. Germline lookup yields CDR1 MDHEN and CDR2 SYDVKM. V was clipped by 2 bases and J by 5 bases, with 9 bases between them. DNA for the CDR3: TGTGCCAGCAGTTTAGTCTTCGGGACTGAAGCTTTCTTT. Translation: CASSLVFGTEAFF.

This chain uses TRBV4-1 with TRBJ1-2; weak D call: TRBD1 (5 bases). V dropped 4 bases and J dropped 3 bases, with 15 bases sitting between them. The germline V gene has CDR1 MGHRA and CDR2 YSYEKL. The CDR3 totals 15 residues. CDR3 region: CASSLDSGGDYGYTF. In nucleotides, the CDR3 is TGCGCCAGCAGCCTCGACTCCGGGGGAGACTATGGCTACACCTTC.

The table lists this clone with a count of one. The CDR3 protein is CASSLTGRDYGYTF. The CDR3 region has the DNA TGTGCCAGCAGTCTCACAGGGAGAGACTATGGCTACACCTTC. The chain joins TRBV6-6 to TRBJ1-2, with D perhaps matching TRBD1 (6 bases). CDR1 and CDR2 (germline): MNHNY, SVGAGI (reference sequence). The CDR3 covers 14 residues. V was trimmed by 5 bases and J by 3 bases, leaving 13 bases between them.

In DNA, the CDR3 is TGTGCCAGCAGCTTAACAGGGGGCTGGACTGAAGCTTTCTTT. Its protein product is CASSLTGGWTEAFF. The chain has TRBV7-2 and TRBJ1-1; the match to TRBD1 covers 9 bases. Trimming cost V 2 bases and J 5 bases; bases outside gene matches: 3. Germline V gene data show CDR1 as SGHTA and CDR2 as FQGNSA. This CDR3 comprises 14 residues.

In its sample, this clone was seen once. The chain is built from TRBV18 and TRBJ1-5, with 9 bases aligning to TRBD1. The CDR3 extends over 15 amino acids. The V and J ends lost 5 bases and 4 bases, in that order; junction bases with no gene match: 6. Germline lookup yields CDR1 KGHSH and CDR2 LQKENI. This CDR3 is CASSISTGGNQPQHF. CDR3 in DNA: TGTGCCAGCTCAATTTCGACAGGGGGGAATCAGCCCCAGCATTTT.

The V and J genes are TRBV10-3 and TRBJ1-2, with TRBD1 matching 7 bases. The CDR3 contains 15 residues. Germline lookup yields CDR1 ENHRY and CDR2 SYGVKD. J was trimmed by 5 bases and V by 4 bases; bases with no gene match: 10. CDR3 DNA: TGTGCCATCAGTGCTCGACCAGGGGGGAGTTATGGCTACACCTTC. This encodes CAISARPGGSYGYTF.

This clone occurred a few times. This chain connects TRBV13 to TRBJ1-5; D is ambiguous. Trimming pared 5 bases from V and 4 bases from J, leaving 9 bases between. The CDR3 contains 13 residues. Looked up from germline, CDR1 is PRHDT and CDR2 is FYEKMQ (reference sequence). CDR3 nucleotide sequence: TGTGCCAGCAGCCGGAGACCGAATCAGCCCCAGCATTTT. Protein: CASSRRPNQPQHF.

The chain has TRBV5-4 and TRBJ1-6; TRBD1 matches at 8 bases. Trimming took 1 base from V and 9 from J; bases not matched to a gene: 3. Germline CDR1 reads SGHNT; CDR2 reads YYREEE (reference sequence). The CDR3 loop spans 14 amino acids. The CDR3 DNA follows: TGTGCCAGCAGCTTGAGGCAGGGGGCTTCACCCCTCCACTTT. Its protein product is CASSLRQGASPLHF.

The rearrangement links TRBV30 to TRBJ1-5; D is possibly TRBD1 (5 bases). Germline V gene lookup returns CDR1 GTSNPN and CDR2 SVGIG (reference sequence). The CDR3 has 13 amino acids. V was cut by 2 bases and J by 1 base, with 6 bases left in between. The CDR3 nucleotides read TGTGCCTGGAGTCCAGGGAGCAATCAGCCCCAGCATTTT. Its protein product is CAWSPGSNQPQHF.

The chain combines TRBV7-9 with TRBJ2-5; D perhaps matches TRBD2 (6 bases). V lost 5 bases to trimming and J lost 5 bases, with 18 bases between them. The length of the CDR3 is 15 residues. Germline V gene lookup returns CDR1 SEHNR and CDR2 FQNEAQ (reference sequence). For the CDR3, the DNA is TGTGCCAGCAGCCCGGACTACTCTAGCGTCGAGACCCAGTACTTC. Protein product: CASSPDYSSVETQYF.

The CDR3 is CASSASGTGRSLAKNIQYF. The CDR3 DNA reads as TGCGCCAGCAGCGCCTCAGGGACAGGGAGAAGTTTAGCCAAAAACATTCAGTACTTC. The chain couples TRBV4-1 to TRBJ2-4; 9 bases line up with TRBD1. CDR1 and CDR2 from the germline V gene are MGHRA and YSYEKL. V dropped 5 bases and J dropped 0; count of bases not matched to a gene: 14. The CDR3 has 19 amino acids.

The chain has TRBV28 and TRBJ1-5; no firm D call. Trimming removed 8 bases from V and 0 bases from J, with 5 bases in between. The CDR3 runs 12 residues. CDR1 and CDR2 (germline): MDHEN, SYDVKM. CDR3 region: CASQISNQPQHF. The DNA for the CDR3 is TGTGCCAGCCAGATTAGCAATCAGCCCCAGCATTTT.

The rearrangement links TRBV6-5 to TRBJ1-1, with 7 bases identical to TRBD1. The germline V gene has CDR1 MNHEY and CDR2 SVGAGI. The CDR3 covers 14 residues. V was pared by 7 bases and J by 1 base, with 6 bases of the junction left unmatched. CDR3 DNA: TGTGCCAGCAAAACGGGACAGCGGAACACTGAAGCTTTCTTT. Translated: CASKTGQRNTEAFF.

This clone was picked up one time. The chain joins TRBV9 to TRBJ2-3, with a tentative D call TRBD1 (6 bases). Germline CDR1 and CDR2: SGDLS and YYNGEE. The CDR3 has 14 amino acids. V lost 0 bases and J lost 1, with 6 bases in between. The CDR3 DNA follows: TGTGCCAGCAGCGTAGACAGGGGCACAGATACGCAGTATTTT. Residues: CASSVDRGTDTQYF.